This is a list of T cell receptor beta chains from one sample in a study of blood T cell repertoires in COVID-19. Using immunoSEQ multiplex PCR, the repertoire was profiled, and TCRdb retains in-frame clones only, with some absent. The table records around 140,000 clones, 65% to 85% of them present only once. The sample consisted of peripheral blood. The receptors were sampled from a woman in her fifties or sixties with acute or convalescent COVID-19. CDR3s include the opening cysteine and the closing phenylalanine or tryptophan. The order of the fields is CDR3 DNA, CDR3 protein, D gene, V gene, CDR3 length, J gene, clone size. A D gene is named only where the DNA matches it firmly. Size values are once, few and many counts, or a class for expanded clones, and some rows have none.

CDR3nt: TGTGCCAGCACTAGTCAGGGAAGGGCTGGGGAAAAACTGTTTTTT; CDR3aa: CASTSQGRAGEKLFF; d_gene: NA; v_gene: TRBV27; len: 15; j_gene: TRBJ1-4; abundance: NA
CDR3nt: TGTGCCAGCCCTGGTGGGGCTGTAGATGGCTACACCTTC; CDR3aa: CASPGGAVDGYTF; d_gene: NA; v_gene: TRBV2; len: 13; j_gene: TRBJ1-2; abundance: NA
CDR3nt: TGCGCCAGCAGCCAAGACATGACTAGCGGGAGGGTTACCCAGTACTTC; CDR3aa: CASSQDMTSGRVTQYF; d_gene: TRBD2; v_gene: TRBV4-1; len: 16; j_gene: TRBJ2-5; abundance: NA
CDR3nt: TGTGCCAGCAGTTTAACACAGATGAACACTGAAGCTTTCTTT; CDR3aa: CASSLTQMNTEAFF; d_gene: NA; v_gene: TRBV27; len: 14; j_gene: TRBJ1-1; abundance: NA
CDR3nt: TGTGCCTGGGCGAGCTATAATGAAAAACTGTTTTTT; CDR3aa: CAWASYNEKLFF; d_gene: NA; v_gene: TRBV30; len: 12; j_gene: TRBJ1-4; abundance: few
CDR3nt: TGTGCCAGCAGTTATGACAGCGGGAGGGTCGCGCAGTACTTC; CDR3aa: CASSYDSGRVAQYF; d_gene: TRBD2; v_gene: TRBV6-5; len: 14; j_gene: TRBJ2-7; abundance: NA
CDR3nt: TGTGCCAGCAGCCCCCCATTGCGGCAGAAGAGCTCCTACGAGCAGTACTTC; CDR3aa: CASSPPLRQKSSYEQYF; d_gene: NA; v_gene: TRBV7-9; len: 17; j_gene: TRBJ2-7; abundance: NA
CDR3nt: TGTGCCAGCAAGGGGGGAAACACCATATATTTT; CDR3aa: CASKGGNTIYF; d_gene: NA; v_gene: TRBV6-5; len: 11; j_gene: TRBJ1-3; abundance: NA
CDR3nt: NA; CDR3aa: CASSFLAGPTSGNTIYF; d_gene: NA; v_gene: TRBV28; len: 17; j_gene: TRBJ1-3; abundance: NA
CDR3nt: TGTGCCAGCAGCTTACGGTATGGGGGCCGCACCGGGGAGCTGTTTTTT; CDR3aa: CASSLRYGGRTGELFF; d_gene: NA; v_gene: TRBV7-8; len: 16; j_gene: TRBJ2-2; abundance: NA
CDR3nt: TGTGCCATCAGTGAGTTCTCAGGACTAGCTTCCAATGAGCAGTTCTTC; CDR3aa: CAISEFSGLASNEQFF; d_gene: TRBD2; v_gene: TRBV10-3; len: 16; j_gene: TRBJ2-1; abundance: few
CDR3nt: TGTGCCAGCTCACCAAGACAGGGTGGGTACGAGCAGTACTTC; CDR3aa: CASSPRQGGYEQYF; d_gene: TRBD1; v_gene: TRBV18; len: 14; j_gene: TRBJ2-7; abundance: NA
CDR3nt: TGTGCCAGTAGTATAGGTGGGCAGGGAGATACGCAGTATTTT; CDR3aa: CASSIGGQGDTQYF; d_gene: NA; v_gene: TRBV19; len: 14; j_gene: TRBJ2-3; abundance: NA
CDR3nt: TGTGCCAGTAGTTCCGGTGGGGCGGGGACCTACGAGCAGTACTTC; CDR3aa: CASSSGGAGTYEQYF; d_gene: NA; v_gene: TRBV19; len: 15; j_gene: TRBJ2-7; abundance: NA
CDR3nt: TGTGCCAGCTCCCAGAGACTAGCGGGAGGGCCGGGCGAGCAGTACTTC; CDR3aa: CASSQRLAGGPGEQYF; d_gene: TRBD2; v_gene: TRBV18; len: 16; j_gene: TRBJ2-7; abundance: NA
CDR3nt: TGTGCCACCGGGACCAGGGGGGTTCAGGATGAAAAACTGTTTTTT; CDR3aa: CATGTRGVQDEKLFF; d_gene: TRBD1; v_gene: TRBV15; len: 15; j_gene: TRBJ1-4; abundance: once
CDR3nt: TGTGCCAGCAGCTTGGCGGGATCCTACGAGCAGTACTTC; CDR3aa: CASSLAGSYEQYF; d_gene: NA; v_gene: TRBV7-8; len: 13; j_gene: TRBJ2-7; abundance: few
CDR3nt: TGTGCCAGCAGCTCTCCCCCCTGGACTAGCGGGAGGGCCAATGAGCAGTTCTTC; CDR3aa: CASSSPPWTSGRANEQFF; d_gene: TRBD2; v_gene: TRBV9; len: 18; j_gene: TRBJ2-1; abundance: NA
CDR3nt: TGTGCCATCAGCGGACAGGGAGAAAACATTCAGTACTTC; CDR3aa: CAISGQGENIQYF; d_gene: TRBD1; v_gene: TRBV10-3; len: 13; j_gene: TRBJ2-4; abundance: NA
CDR3nt: TGCAGTGCTAAGCAAAACTACGAGCAGTACTTC; CDR3aa: CSAKQNYEQYF; d_gene: NA; v_gene: TRBV20-1; len: 11; j_gene: TRBJ2-7; abundance: NA
CDR3nt: TGTGCCAGCAGTTCCGACAGGACTGGTTCACCCCTCCACTTT; CDR3aa: CASSSDRTGSPLHF; d_gene: NA; v_gene: TRBV27; len: 14; j_gene: TRBJ1-6; abundance: once
CDR3nt: TGTGCCAGTTGTCCCAGGGGCCTGGACATTCAGTACTTC; CDR3aa: CASCPRGLDIQYF; d_gene: NA; v_gene: TRBV27; len: 13; j_gene: TRBJ2-4; abundance: NA
CDR3nt: TGTGCCAGCACCGAGGGAGGATTTTACAATGAGCAGTTCTTC; CDR3aa: CASTEGGFYNEQFF; d_gene: NA; v_gene: TRBV9; len: 14; j_gene: TRBJ2-1; abundance: NA
CDR3nt: TGCGCCAGCAGTGATACTATAGCGGGGGAGTACAATGAGCAGTTCTTC; CDR3aa: CASSDTIAGEYNEQFF; d_gene: TRBD2; v_gene: TRBV10-2; len: 16; j_gene: TRBJ2-1; abundance: NA
CDR3nt: TGTGCCAGCAGTCATACCCCTGGGTTTCCTAGGATTGGGGAAGGACCTAGCCCGGGCTACACCTTC; CDR3aa: CASSHTPGFPRIGEGPSPGYTF; d_gene: NA; v_gene: TRBV6-6; len: 22; j_gene: TRBJ1-2; abundance: few
CDR3nt: TGCGCCAGCAGCTTGGGGAGCGCCAGGGTGAATTCACCCCTCCACTTT; CDR3aa: CASSLGSARVNSPLHF; d_gene: NA; v_gene: TRBV5-1; len: 16; j_gene: TRBJ1-6; abundance: few
CDR3nt: TGTGCCTCCTCCGTCGGTAGCGGGAGCGCCGGTACGCAGTATTTT; CDR3aa: CASSVGSGSAGTQYF; d_gene: TRBD2; v_gene: TRBV10-3; len: 15; j_gene: TRBJ2-3; abundance: NA
CDR3nt: TGTGCCAGCAGCTTGGATCGCGCGGGGGCTGGAAACACCATATATTTT; CDR3aa: CASSLDRAGAGNTIYF; d_gene: NA; v_gene: TRBV5-4; len: 16; j_gene: TRBJ1-3; abundance: NA
CDR3nt: TGTGCCAGCAGGACTTGGACAGGCAACACTGAAGCTTTCTTT; CDR3aa: CASRTWTGNTEAFF; d_gene: TRBD1; v_gene: TRBV6-5; len: 14; j_gene: TRBJ1-1; abundance: once
CDR3nt: TGTGCCAGCAGCTTAGGACTAGCGGACAATGAGCAGTTCTTC; CDR3aa: CASSLGLADNEQFF; d_gene: TRBD2; v_gene: TRBV7-9; len: 14; j_gene: TRBJ2-1; abundance: NA
CDR3nt: TGTGCCAGTAGTATAAAGCTCACCGGGGAGCTGTTTTTT; CDR3aa: CASSIKLTGELFF; d_gene: NA; v_gene: TRBV19; len: 13; j_gene: TRBJ2-2; abundance: NA
CDR3nt: TGCAGCGTTGGTAACGCGCTCTACGGGGAGCTGTTTTTT; CDR3aa: CSVGNALYGELFF; d_gene: NA; v_gene: TRBV29-1; len: 13; j_gene: TRBJ2-2; abundance: NA
CDR3nt: TGCGCCAGCAGCCTCCAGGGGCAGGTCGTGGGTGAGACCCAGTACTTC; CDR3aa: CASSLQGQVVGETQYF; d_gene: NA; v_gene: TRBV5-1; len: 16; j_gene: TRBJ2-5; abundance: NA
CDR3nt: TGTGCCAGCAGCCGAACAGCCCCGAACACTGAAGCTTTCTTT; CDR3aa: CASSRTAPNTEAFF; d_gene: NA; v_gene: TRBV7-8; len: 14; j_gene: TRBJ1-1; abundance: NA
CDR3nt: TGCGCCAGCAGCTCCTCGGGAAAGCTAGGGGAGCAGTACTTC; CDR3aa: CASSSSGKLGEQYF; d_gene: NA; v_gene: TRBV5-1; len: 14; j_gene: TRBJ2-7; abundance: NA
CDR3nt: TGTGCCAGCAGTTTAACTAGCGGGAGTTTGAGAGATACGCAGTATTTT; CDR3aa: CASSLTSGSLRDTQYF; d_gene: TRBD2; v_gene: TRBV27; len: 16; j_gene: TRBJ2-3; abundance: NA
CDR3nt: TGTGCCAGCAGTGATAGGAGACCAGCTGAAAAACTGTTTTTT; CDR3aa: CASSDRRPAEKLFF; d_gene: NA; v_gene: TRBV25-1; len: 14; j_gene: TRBJ1-4; abundance: NA
CDR3nt: TGCGCCAGCAGCCAAGAAGGGACAACCTACAATGAGCAGTTCTTC; CDR3aa: CASSQEGTTYNEQFF; d_gene: NA; v_gene: TRBV4-1; len: 15; j_gene: TRBJ2-1; abundance: once
CDR3nt: TGTGCCAGCAGCTCTCACGTGAGCGGCTACACCTTC; CDR3aa: CASSSHVSGYTF; d_gene: NA; v_gene: TRBV7-3; len: 12; j_gene: TRBJ1-2; abundance: NA
CDR3nt: TGTGCCAGCAGCTTGGTTCAGCGACGAAACAATGAGCAGTTCTTC; CDR3aa: CASSLVQRRNNEQFF; d_gene: NA; v_gene: TRBV7-9; len: 15; j_gene: TRBJ2-1; abundance: NA
CDR3nt: TGTGCCAGCAGTTACTCCAGGGCATCGGCCTATGGCTACACCTTC; CDR3aa: CASSYSRASAYGYTF; d_gene: NA; v_gene: TRBV6-5; len: 15; j_gene: TRBJ1-2; abundance: NA
CDR3nt: TGCAGCGTCACCCGGGGGGGGGAGCTGTTTTTT; CDR3aa: CSVTRGGELFF; d_gene: NA; v_gene: TRBV29-1; len: 11; j_gene: TRBJ2-2; abundance: NA
CDR3nt: TGTGCCAGCAGCGTAGGTGGAGGTTTGGGTCCGGGGACTGAAGCTTTCTTT; CDR3aa: CASSVGGGLGPGTEAFF; d_gene: NA; v_gene: TRBV9; len: 17; j_gene: TRBJ1-1; abundance: NA
CDR3nt: TGTGCCAGCAGTTACCCTACAGGGGTTGGAAACACCATATATTTT; CDR3aa: CASSYPTGVGNTIYF; d_gene: TRBD1; v_gene: TRBV6-5; len: 15; j_gene: TRBJ1-3; abundance: NA
CDR3nt: TGTGCCAGCAGCGTCACGGACAGCTACGAGCAGTACTTC; CDR3aa: CASSVTDSYEQYF; d_gene: NA; v_gene: TRBV7-8; len: 13; j_gene: TRBJ2-7; abundance: many
CDR3nt: TGTGCCAGCAGCACTCACTCCTACAATGAGCAGTTCTTC; CDR3aa: CASSTHSYNEQFF; d_gene: NA; v_gene: TRBV5-4; len: 13; j_gene: TRBJ2-1; abundance: NA
CDR3nt: TGCGCCAGCAGCCAAGGCGGAGGGACTAGCGGGCTCCCCTACGAGCAGTACTTC; CDR3aa: CASSQGGGTSGLPYEQYF; d_gene: TRBD2; v_gene: TRBV4-1; len: 18; j_gene: TRBJ2-7; abundance: NA
CDR3nt: TGCAGTGCGCCAAGGGGCTACGAGCAGTACTTC; CDR3aa: CSAPRGYEQYF; d_gene: NA; v_gene: TRBV20-1; len: 11; j_gene: TRBJ2-7; abundance: NA
CDR3nt: TGTGCCAGCAGCCTCGGACTCTCCGAAGCTTTCTTT; CDR3aa: CASSLGLSEAFF; d_gene: NA; v_gene: TRBV7-8; len: 12; j_gene: TRBJ1-1; abundance: NA
CDR3nt: TGTGCCAGCAGCCCGAAGGTCGGGAGTTTGTACGAGCAGTACTTC; CDR3aa: CASSPKVGSLYEQYF; d_gene: NA; v_gene: TRBV7-6; len: 15; j_gene: TRBJ2-7; abundance: NA
CDR3nt: TGCGCCAGCAGCCCCCTATGGGGGCCAAACACCGGGGAGCTGTTTTTT; CDR3aa: CASSPLWGPNTGELFF; d_gene: NA; v_gene: TRBV4-1; len: 16; j_gene: TRBJ2-2; abundance: NA
CDR3nt: TGTGCCAGCAGCTTGGCCCGTCAGGGGGCTAGTGGCTACACCTTC; CDR3aa: CASSLARQGASGYTF; d_gene: TRBD1; v_gene: TRBV5-4; len: 15; j_gene: TRBJ1-2; abundance: NA
CDR3nt: TGTGCCAGCAGTTCTAGACCGGGACATGGAAACACTGAAGCTTTCTTT; CDR3aa: CASSSRPGHGNTEAFF; d_gene: NA; v_gene: TRBV27; len: 16; j_gene: TRBJ1-1; abundance: NA
CDR3nt: TGTGCCTGGAGTGAACCGGGACAGGGTCGCACCTACGAGCAGTACTTC; CDR3aa: CAWSEPGQGRTYEQYF; d_gene: TRBD1; v_gene: TRBV30; len: 16; j_gene: TRBJ2-7; abundance: NA
CDR3nt: TGTGCCAGCTCACCCTCCGGGACAGGGAATCAGCCCCAGCATTTT; CDR3aa: CASSPSGTGNQPQHF; d_gene: TRBD1; v_gene: TRBV18; len: 15; j_gene: TRBJ1-5; abundance: NA
CDR3nt: TGCGCCAGCAGTCACCAGCGAGGAGTTGCGTCTCTTTTATCACCCCTCCACTTT; CDR3aa: CASSHQRGVASLLSPLHF; d_gene: NA; v_gene: TRBV23-1; len: 18; j_gene: TRBJ1-6; abundance: NA
CDR3nt: TGTGCCAGCAGCCAGTTAGGGCGGGCCCAAGAGACCCAGTACTTC; CDR3aa: CASSQLGRAQETQYF; d_gene: NA; v_gene: TRBV4-2; len: 15; j_gene: TRBJ2-5; abundance: few
CDR3nt: TGCAGCGTTGAAGAATATCGACAGTTCGCTTACAATGAGCAGTTCTTC; CDR3aa: CSVEEYRQFAYNEQFF; d_gene: NA; v_gene: TRBV29-1; len: 16; j_gene: TRBJ2-1; abundance: NA